This T cell receptor (beta chain) was recovered during a study of shared clonotypes between healthy human individuals. Trimming at V came to 3 bases and at J to 3 bases, leaving 4 bases not matched to a gene. This CDR3 spans 14 amino acids. Germline CDR1 reads SNHLY; CDR2 reads FYNNEI. TCRdb's copy holds only in-frame clones and misses some; the assay was immunoSEQ multiplex PCR. Counted here are about 1 million clones, 78% occurring once; the ten biggest clones make up under 0.65%. Remarks on this clone: This sample also contains other DNA sequences that code for the same CDR3.

The clonotype comes from a man younger than 35 in good health. Some clones in this sample may be carry-over from other donors' samples. The rearrangement joins TRBV2 to TRBJ2-7; 8 bases are shared with TRBD1. Sample: memory CD4+ T cells from PBMCs. Noted subset: CD45RA-negative fraction. DNA for the CDR3: TGTGCCAGCAGTGATCAGGGGGCGGGCTACGAGCAGTACTTC. Amino acid sequence: CASSDQGAGYEQYF.